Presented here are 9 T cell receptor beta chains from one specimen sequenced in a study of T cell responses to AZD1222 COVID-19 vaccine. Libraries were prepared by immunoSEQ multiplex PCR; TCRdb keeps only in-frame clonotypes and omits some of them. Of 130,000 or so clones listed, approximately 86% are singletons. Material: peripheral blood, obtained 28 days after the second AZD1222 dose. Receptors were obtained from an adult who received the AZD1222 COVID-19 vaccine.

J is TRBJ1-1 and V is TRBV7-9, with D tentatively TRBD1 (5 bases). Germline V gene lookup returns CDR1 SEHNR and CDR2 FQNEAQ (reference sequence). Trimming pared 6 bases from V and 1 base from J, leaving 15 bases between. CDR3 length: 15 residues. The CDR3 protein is CASSPFSGGNTEAFF. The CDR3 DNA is TGTGCCAGCAGTCCCTTTTCGGGGGGGAACACTGAAGCTTTCTTT.

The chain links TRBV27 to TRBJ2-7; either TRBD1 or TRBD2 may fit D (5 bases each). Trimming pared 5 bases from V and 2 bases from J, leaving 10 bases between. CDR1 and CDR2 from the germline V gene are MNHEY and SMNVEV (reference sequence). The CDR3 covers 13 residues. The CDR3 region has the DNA TGTGCCAGCAGTCCCGGGGCAACCTACGAGCAGTACTTC. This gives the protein CASSPGATYEQYF.

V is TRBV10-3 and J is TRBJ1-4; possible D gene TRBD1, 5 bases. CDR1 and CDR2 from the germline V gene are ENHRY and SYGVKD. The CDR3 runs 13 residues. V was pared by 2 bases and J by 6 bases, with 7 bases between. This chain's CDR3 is CAISERDHEKLFF. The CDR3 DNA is TGTGCCATCAGTGAGAGGGACCATGAAAAACTGTTTTTT.

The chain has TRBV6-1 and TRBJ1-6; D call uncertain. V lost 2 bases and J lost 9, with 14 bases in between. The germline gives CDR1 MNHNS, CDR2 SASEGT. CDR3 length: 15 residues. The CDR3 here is CASSEKADGGSPLHF. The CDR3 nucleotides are TGTGCCAGCAGTGAAAAGGCAGACGGAGGTTCACCCCTCCACTTT.

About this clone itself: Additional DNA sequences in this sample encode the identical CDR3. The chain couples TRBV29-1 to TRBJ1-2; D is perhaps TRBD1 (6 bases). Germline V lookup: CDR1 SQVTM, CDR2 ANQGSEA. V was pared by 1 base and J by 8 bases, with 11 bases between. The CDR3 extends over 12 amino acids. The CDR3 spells CSVEGQGNGYTF. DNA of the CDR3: TGCAGCGTTGAAGGCCAGGGGAACGGCTACACCTTC. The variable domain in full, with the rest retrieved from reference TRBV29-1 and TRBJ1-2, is SAVISQKPSRDICQRGTSLTIQCQVDSQVTMMFWYRQQPGQSLTLIATANQGSEATYESGFVIDKFPISRPNLTFSTLTVSNMSPEDSSIYLCSVEGQGNGYTFGSGTRLTVV.

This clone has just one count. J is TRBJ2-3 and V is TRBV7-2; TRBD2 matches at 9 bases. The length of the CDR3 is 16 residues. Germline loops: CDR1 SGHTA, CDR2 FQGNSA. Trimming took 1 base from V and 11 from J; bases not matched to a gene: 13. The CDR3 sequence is CASSLGGLAGSIGQYF. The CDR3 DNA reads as TGTGCCAGCAGCTTAGGGGGACTAGCTGGGTCTATCGGGCAGTATTTT.

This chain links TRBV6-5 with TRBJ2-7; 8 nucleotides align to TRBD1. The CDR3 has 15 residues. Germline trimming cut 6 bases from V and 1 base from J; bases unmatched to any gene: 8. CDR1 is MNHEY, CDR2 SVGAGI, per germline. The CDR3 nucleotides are TGTGCCAGCAGCACCTACGGGGACAGGTCCTACGAGCAGTACTTC. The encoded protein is CASSTYGDRSYEQYF.

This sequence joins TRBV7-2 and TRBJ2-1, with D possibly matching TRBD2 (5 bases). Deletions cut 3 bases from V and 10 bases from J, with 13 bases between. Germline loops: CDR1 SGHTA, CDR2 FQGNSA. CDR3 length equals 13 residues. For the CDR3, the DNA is TGTGCCAGCAGCTTTCCGCCGGGAAGGGAGCAGTTCTTC. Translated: CASSFPPGREQFF.

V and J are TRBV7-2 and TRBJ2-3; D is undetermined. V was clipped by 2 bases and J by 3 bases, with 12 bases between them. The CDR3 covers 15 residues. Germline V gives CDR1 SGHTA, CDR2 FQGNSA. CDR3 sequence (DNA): TGTGCCAGCAGCTTATACAGAGGATCGACAGATACGCAGTATTTT. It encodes CASSLYRGSTDTQYF.